The sequence of this T cell receptor (beta chain) was determined in a study of T cell responses to AZD1222 COVID-19 vaccine. Study findings and constraints: The study found vaccine-associated CD4 TCRs spanning spike, dominant at 160-218 and 743-854. With two AZD1222 doses given, Spike-specific TCR breadth and depth both rose. It was only a handful of AZD1222 recipients who were seropositive at baseline.

A word on this clone: Its antigen is unidentified.

CDR1 is SGDLS and CDR2 is YYNGEE in the germline V gene. The junction had 4 bases not matched to a gene; V was cut back by 4 bases and J by 2 bases. The CDR3 runs to 15 residues. The data were produced by immunoSEQ multiplex PCR, yet TCRdb's version contains in-frame clones alone and is incomplete. Here the sample spans about 110,000 clones, about 92% being singletons. The V gene is TRBV9, the J gene TRBJ2-1; 9 positions agree with TRBD2. The source of this sequence is an adult in good health. The specimen was peripheral blood, collected on day 0 of AZD1222 vaccination. Written as DNA, the CDR3 is TGTGCCAGCAGCTCAGCGGGAGGCACCTACAATGAGCAGTTCTTC. Its protein is CASSSAGGTYNEQFF.